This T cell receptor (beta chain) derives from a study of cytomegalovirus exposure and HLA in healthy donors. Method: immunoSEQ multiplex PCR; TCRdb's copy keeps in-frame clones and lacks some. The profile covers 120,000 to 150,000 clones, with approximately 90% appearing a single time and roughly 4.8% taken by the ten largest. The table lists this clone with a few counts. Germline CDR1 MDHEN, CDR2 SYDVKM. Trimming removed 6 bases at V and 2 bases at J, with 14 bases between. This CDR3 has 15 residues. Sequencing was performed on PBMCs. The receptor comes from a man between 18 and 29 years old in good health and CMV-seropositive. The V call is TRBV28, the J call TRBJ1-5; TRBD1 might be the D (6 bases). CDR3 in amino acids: CASSVAGAGNQPQHF. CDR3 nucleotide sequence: TGTGCCAGCAGCGTAGCAGGGGCCGGCAATCAGCCCCAGCATTTT.